Listed below are T cell receptor beta chains from one sample, sequenced in a study of blood T cell repertoires in COVID-19. Generated by immunoSEQ multiplex PCR, the TCRdb table keeps only in-frame clones and is missing some. The table shows about 390,000 clones, with around 87% occurring only once. Sequenced: peripheral blood. The receptors shown here come from a woman aged 60 to 75 with COVID-19, enrolled during active disease. Both conserved end residues are part of each CDR3. The D gene is left open where the match is weak. Only some rows state a clone size, as once, few, many or a class for expanded clones.

clone size,V gene,J gene,D gene,CDR3 protein,CDR3 DNA
.,TRBV2,TRBJ2-7,TRBD1,CASSDGVTGLVYEQYF,TGTGCCAGCAGTGACGGTGTGACAGGGCTAGTCTACGAGCAGTACTTC
.,TRBV11-2,TRBJ1-6,TRBD1,CASSADRGRSPLHF,TGTGCCAGCAGCGCGGACAGGGGGCGTTCACCCCTCCACTTT
.,TRBV28,TRBJ1-6,.,CASSLGGSPRGNSPLHF,TGTGCCAGCAGTTTAGGGGGCAGTCCCCGCGGGAATTCACCCCTCCACTTT
.,TRBV5-1,TRBJ1-3,.,CASSSKSPEYGNTIYF,TGCGCCAGCAGCTCGAAGTCCCCCGAGTACGGAAACACCATATATTTT
.,TRBV5-1,TRBJ1-4,.,CASSFPGEKLFF,TGCGCCAGCAGCTTTCCAGGTGAAAAACTGTTTTTT
.,TRBV7-2,TRBJ1-4,TRBD1,CASSYRGLDEKLFF,TGTGCCAGCAGTTACAGGGGGCTCGACGAAAAACTGTTTTTT
.,TRBV7-9,TRBJ1-3,TRBD1,CASSLGTGPVRNTIYF,TGTGCCAGCAGCTTAGGGACAGGGCCTGTGAGAAACACCATATATTTT
.,TRBV7-9,TRBJ2-7,.,CASSPQGTGLIYEQYF,TGTGCCAGCAGCCCCCAGGGTACAGGGCTTATCTACGAGCAGTACTTC
.,TRBV9,TRBJ2-1,TRBD2,CASSVVGRGGRNEQFF,TGTGCCAGCAGCGTAGTAGGTCGGGGGGGCCGGAATGAGCAGTTCTTC
.,TRBV4-1,TRBJ2-7,TRBD2,CASSPTETGTSGGRLWEQYF,TGCGCCAGCAGTCCAACCGAAACCGGGACTAGCGGGGGTCGACTGTGGGAGCAGTACTTC
.,TRBV14,TRBJ2-5,TRBD2,CASSQAGGPQETQYF,TGTGCCAGCAGCCAAGCGGGAGGACCCCAAGAGACCCAGTACTTC
.,TRBV5-1,TRBJ2-3,TRBD2,CASRYPLAGTDTQYF,TGCGCCAGCAGATATCCACTAGCGGGCACAGATACGCAGTATTTT
.,TRBV5-1,TRBJ2-3,.,CASSQGTPTDTQYF,TGCGCCAGCAGCCAGGGGACACCCACAGATACGCAGTATTTT
.,TRBV7-9,TRBJ1-2,.,CASSLTSRGYTF,TGTGCCAGCAGCTTGACATCCCGGGGCTACACCTTC
.,TRBV27,TRBJ1-2,TRBD1,CASRGRDRGPGYTF,TGTGCCAGCAGGGGCCGGGACAGGGGTCCTGGCTACACCTTC
.,TRBV5-1,TRBJ2-3,TRBD1,CASRTGTGKSTDTQYF,TGCGCCAGCAGAACCGGGACAGGAAAAAGCACAGATACGCAGTATTTT
few,TRBV5-1,TRBJ1-1,.,CASSSDGGGMNTEAFF,TGCGCCAGCAGCTCCGACGGGGGAGGGATGAACACTGAAGCTTTCTTT
.,TRBV2,TRBJ2-2,.,CASRGRVVAGELFF,TGTGCCAGCAGAGGCAGGGTGGTCGCCGGGGAGCTGTTTTTT
once,TRBV2,TRBJ2-2,.,CASSGRGRNTGELFF,TGTGCCAGCAGTGGGAGGGGGCGGAACACCGGGGAGCTGTTTTTT
.,TRBV5-5,TRBJ1-2,.,CASSFRDASGGGYTF,TGTGCCAGCAGCTTCCGGGACGCGAGCGGGGGGGGCTACACCTTC
.,TRBV2,TRBJ2-3,TRBD2,CASSDLTSGPDTQYF,TGTGCCAGCAGTGATCTGACTAGCGGGCCAGATACGCAGTATTTT
.,TRBV5-1,TRBJ2-5,TRBD1,CASSFGTGRETQYF,TGCGCCAGCAGCTTCGGGACAGGGCGAGAGACCCAGTACTTC
once,TRBV25-1,TRBJ2-7,TRBD1,CASRVIRQGANEQYF,TGTGCCAGCAGGGTCATCCGACAGGGGGCAAACGAGCAGTACTTC
.,TRBV2,TRBJ1-1,.,CASSAIDRNTEAFF,TGTGCCAGCAGTGCTATCGACAGAAACACTGAAGCTTTCTTT
.,TRBV19,TRBJ1-1,TRBD1,CASSNRDRANTEAFF,TGTGCCAGTAGTAACCGGGACAGGGCGAACACTGAAGCTTTCTTT
.,TRBV3-1/TRBV3-2,TRBJ2-7,TRBD2,CASSQVLAGGYEQYF,TGTGCCAGCAGCCAAGTACTAGCGGGGGGCTACGAGCAGTACTTC
.,TRBV18,TRBJ2-7,TRBD1,CASSPPEYRGHEQYF,TGTGCCAGCTCACCACCGGAATACAGGGGGCACGAGCAGTACTTC
.,TRBV2,TRBJ1-2,.,CASSERGGYTF,TGTGCCAGCAGTGAAAGGGGCGGCTACACCTTC
.,TRBV3-1/TRBV3-2,TRBJ2-1,TRBD1,CASSQLYLSRGPEVGYNEQFF,TGTGCCAGCAGCCAATTATATCTGTCCAGGGGGCCAGAGGTAGGGTACAATGAGCAGTTCTTC